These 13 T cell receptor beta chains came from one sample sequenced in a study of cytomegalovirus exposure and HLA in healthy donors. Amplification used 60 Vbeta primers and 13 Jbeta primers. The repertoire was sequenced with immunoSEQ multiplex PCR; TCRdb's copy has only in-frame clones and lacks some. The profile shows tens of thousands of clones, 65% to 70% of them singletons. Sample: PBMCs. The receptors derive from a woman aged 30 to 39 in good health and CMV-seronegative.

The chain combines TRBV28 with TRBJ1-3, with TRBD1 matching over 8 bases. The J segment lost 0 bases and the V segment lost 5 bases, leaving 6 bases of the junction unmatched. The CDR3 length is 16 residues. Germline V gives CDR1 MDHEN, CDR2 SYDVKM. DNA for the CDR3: TGTGCCAGCAGTCCGTCGACAGGGGCCTCTGGAAACACCATATATTTT. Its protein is CASSPSTGASGNTIYF.

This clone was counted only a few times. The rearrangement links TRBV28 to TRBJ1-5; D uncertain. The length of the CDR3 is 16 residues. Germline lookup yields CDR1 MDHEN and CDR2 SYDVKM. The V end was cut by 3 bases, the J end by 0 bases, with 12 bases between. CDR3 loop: CASSFMRRSSNQPQHF. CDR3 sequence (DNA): TGTGCCAGCAGTTTTATGAGGAGGTCTAGCAATCAGCCCCAGCATTTT.

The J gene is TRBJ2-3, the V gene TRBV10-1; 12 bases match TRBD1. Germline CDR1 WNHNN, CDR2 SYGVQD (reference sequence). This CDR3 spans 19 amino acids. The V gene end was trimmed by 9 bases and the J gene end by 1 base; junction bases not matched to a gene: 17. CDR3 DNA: TGCGCCAGTCCTCCGGGACAGGGGGCGGGCGGTCCCGGCACAGATACGCAGTATTTT. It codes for CASPPGQGAGGPGTDTQYF.

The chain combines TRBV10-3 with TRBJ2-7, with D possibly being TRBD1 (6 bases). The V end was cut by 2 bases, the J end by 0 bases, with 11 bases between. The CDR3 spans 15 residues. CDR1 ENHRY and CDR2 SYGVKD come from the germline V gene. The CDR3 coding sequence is TGTGCCATCAGTGAGCGACAGGTGAACTCCTACGAGCAGTACTTC. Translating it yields CAISERQVNSYEQYF.

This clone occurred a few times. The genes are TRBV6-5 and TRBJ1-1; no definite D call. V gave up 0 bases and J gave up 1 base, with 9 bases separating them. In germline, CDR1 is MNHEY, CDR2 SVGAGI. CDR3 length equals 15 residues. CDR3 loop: CASSYSGSWNTEAFF. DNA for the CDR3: TGTGCCAGCAGTTACTCGGGCTCGTGGAACACTGAAGCTTTCTTT.

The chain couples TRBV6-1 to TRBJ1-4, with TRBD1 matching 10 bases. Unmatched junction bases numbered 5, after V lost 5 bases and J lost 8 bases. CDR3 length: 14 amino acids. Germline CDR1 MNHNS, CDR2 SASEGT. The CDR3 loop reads CASSWTGGREKLFF. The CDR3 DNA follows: TGTGCCAGCAGTTGGACAGGGGGTCGCGAAAAACTGTTTTTT.

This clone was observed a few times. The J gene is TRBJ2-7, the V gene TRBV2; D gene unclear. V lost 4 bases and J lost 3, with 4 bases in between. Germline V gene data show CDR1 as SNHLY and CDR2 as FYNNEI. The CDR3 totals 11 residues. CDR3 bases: TGTGCCAGCAGTGCCCGCTACGAGCAGTACTTC. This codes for CASSARYEQYF.

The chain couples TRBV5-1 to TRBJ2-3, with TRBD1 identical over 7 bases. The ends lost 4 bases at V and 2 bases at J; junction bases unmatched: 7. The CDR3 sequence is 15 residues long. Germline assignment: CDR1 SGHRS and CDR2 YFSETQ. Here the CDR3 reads CASSDRQGNTDTQYF. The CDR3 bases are TGCGCCAGCAGCGACCGACAGGGTAACACAGATACGCAGTATTTT.

The CDR3: CASGSVYNEQFF. CDR3 DNA sequence: TGTGCTAGTGGTTCAGTTTACAATGAGCAGTTCTTC. The genes are TRBV12-5 and TRBJ2-1; D not certain. The CDR3 consists of 12 residues. V shed 4 bases and J shed 4 bases, with 5 bases lying between them. The germline V gene encodes CDR1 LGHNT and CDR2 FRNRAP.

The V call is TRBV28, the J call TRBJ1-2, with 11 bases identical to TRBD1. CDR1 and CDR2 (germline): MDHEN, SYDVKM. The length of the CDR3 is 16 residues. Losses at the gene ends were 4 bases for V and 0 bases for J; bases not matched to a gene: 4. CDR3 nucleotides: TGTGCCAGCAGTTCGCCGGGACAGGGGGCTAACTATGGCTACACCTTC. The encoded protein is CASSSPGQGANYGYTF.

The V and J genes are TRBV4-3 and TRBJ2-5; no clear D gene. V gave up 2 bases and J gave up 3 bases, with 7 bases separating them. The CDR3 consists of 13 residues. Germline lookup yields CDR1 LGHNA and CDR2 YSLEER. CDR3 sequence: CASSQNYKETQYF. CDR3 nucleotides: TGCGCCAGCAGCCAAAACTATAAAGAGACCCAGTACTTC.

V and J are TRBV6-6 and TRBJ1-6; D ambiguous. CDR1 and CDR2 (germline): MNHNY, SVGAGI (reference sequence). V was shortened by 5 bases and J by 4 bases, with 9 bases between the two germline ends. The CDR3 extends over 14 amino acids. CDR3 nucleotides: TGTGCCAGCAGTCAAACTAGATATAATTCACCCCTCCACTTT. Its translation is CASSQTRYNSPLHF.

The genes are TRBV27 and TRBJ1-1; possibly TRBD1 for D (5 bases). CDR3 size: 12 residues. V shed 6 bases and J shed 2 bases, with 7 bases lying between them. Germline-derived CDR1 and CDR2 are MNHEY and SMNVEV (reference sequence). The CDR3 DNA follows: TGTGCCAGCAGGCGGACAAACACTGAAGCTTTCTTT. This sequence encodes CASRRTNTEAFF.